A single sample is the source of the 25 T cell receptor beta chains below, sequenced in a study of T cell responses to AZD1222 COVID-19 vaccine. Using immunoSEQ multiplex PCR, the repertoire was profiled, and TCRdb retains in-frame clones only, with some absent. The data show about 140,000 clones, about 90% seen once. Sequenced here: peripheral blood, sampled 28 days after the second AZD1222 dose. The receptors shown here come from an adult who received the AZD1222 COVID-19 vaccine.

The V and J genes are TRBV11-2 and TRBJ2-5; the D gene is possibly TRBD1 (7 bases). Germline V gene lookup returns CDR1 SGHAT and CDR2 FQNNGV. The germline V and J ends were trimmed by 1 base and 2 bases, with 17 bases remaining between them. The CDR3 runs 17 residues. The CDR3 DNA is TGTGCCAGCAGCTTAGGGTTTGGAGGGGGCCAGCAAGAGACCCAGTACTTC. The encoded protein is CASSLGFGGGQQETQYF.

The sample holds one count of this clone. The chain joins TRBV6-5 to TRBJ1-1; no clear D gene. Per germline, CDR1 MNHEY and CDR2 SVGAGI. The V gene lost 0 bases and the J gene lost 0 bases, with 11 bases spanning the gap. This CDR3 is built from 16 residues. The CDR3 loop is CASSYSKAGMNTEAFF. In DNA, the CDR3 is TGTGCCAGCAGTTACTCGAAGGCGGGGATGAACACTGAAGCTTTCTTT.

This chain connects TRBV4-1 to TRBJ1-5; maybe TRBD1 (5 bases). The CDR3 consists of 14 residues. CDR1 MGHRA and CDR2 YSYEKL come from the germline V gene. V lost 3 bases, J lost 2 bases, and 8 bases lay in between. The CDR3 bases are TGCGCCAGCAGCCAGGGGCTAGGCAATCAGCCCCAGCATTTT. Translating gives CASSQGLGNQPQHF.

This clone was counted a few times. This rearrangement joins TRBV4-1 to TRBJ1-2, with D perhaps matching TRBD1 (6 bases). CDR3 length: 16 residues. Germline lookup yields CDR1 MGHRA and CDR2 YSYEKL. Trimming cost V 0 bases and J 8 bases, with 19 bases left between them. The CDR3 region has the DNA TGCGCCAGCAGCCAAGAGTGGGCAGGGGTCGGGAGGGGCTACACCTTC. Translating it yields CASSQEWAGVGRGYTF.

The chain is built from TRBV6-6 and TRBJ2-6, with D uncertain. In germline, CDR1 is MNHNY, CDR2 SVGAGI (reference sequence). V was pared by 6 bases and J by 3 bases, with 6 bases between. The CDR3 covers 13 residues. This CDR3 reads CASRAGGANVLTF. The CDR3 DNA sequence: TGTGCCAGCAGAGCAGGTGGGGCCAACGTCCTGACTTTC.

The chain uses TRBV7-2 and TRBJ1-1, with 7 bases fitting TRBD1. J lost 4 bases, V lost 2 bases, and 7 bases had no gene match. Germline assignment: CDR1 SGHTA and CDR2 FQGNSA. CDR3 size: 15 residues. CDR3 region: CASSLTGNRGTEAFF. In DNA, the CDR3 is TGTGCCAGCAGCTTAACAGGGAACAGGGGCACTGAAGCTTTCTTT.

This chain's CDR3 is CASSPDRGAYNEQFF. CDR3 DNA: TGTGCCAGCAGTCCCGACAGGGGGGCCTACAATGAGCAGTTCTTC. The chain carries TRBV11-3 and TRBJ2-1; TRBD1 matches at 9 bases. V trimming: 6 bases; J trimming: 2 bases; junction bases outside the gene matches: 5. The V gene's germline CDR1 is SGHNT and CDR2 YENEEA. The CDR3 extends over 15 amino acids. Full variable domain (rest looked up from reference TRBV11-3 and TRBJ2-1): EAGVVQSPRYKIIEKKQPVAFWCNPISGHNTLYWYLQNLGQGPELLIRYENEEAVDDSQLPKDRFSAERLKGVDSTLKIQPAELGDSAVYLCASSPDRGAYNEQFFGPGTRLTVL.

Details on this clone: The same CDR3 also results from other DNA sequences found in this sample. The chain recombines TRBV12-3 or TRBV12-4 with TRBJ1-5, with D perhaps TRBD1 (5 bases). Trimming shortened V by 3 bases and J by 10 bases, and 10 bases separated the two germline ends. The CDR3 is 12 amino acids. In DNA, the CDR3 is TGTGCCAGCAGTTTGGGGGTCCAACCCCAGCATTTT. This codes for CASSLGVQPQHF.

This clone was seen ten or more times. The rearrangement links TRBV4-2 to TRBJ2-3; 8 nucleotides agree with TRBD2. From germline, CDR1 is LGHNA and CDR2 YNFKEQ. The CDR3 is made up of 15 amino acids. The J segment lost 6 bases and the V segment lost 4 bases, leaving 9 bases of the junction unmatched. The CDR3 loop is CASSLSGSGSDTQYF. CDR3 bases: TGTGCCAGCAGCCTGAGCGGGAGTGGATCGGATACGCAGTATTTT.

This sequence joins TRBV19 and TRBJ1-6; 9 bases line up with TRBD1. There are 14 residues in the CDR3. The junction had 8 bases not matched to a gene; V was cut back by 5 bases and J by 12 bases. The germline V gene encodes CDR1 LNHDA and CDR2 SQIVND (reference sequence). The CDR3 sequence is CASSGGQGPLPLHF. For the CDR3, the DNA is TGTGCCAGTAGTGGGGGACAGGGACCCCTACCCCTCCACTTT.

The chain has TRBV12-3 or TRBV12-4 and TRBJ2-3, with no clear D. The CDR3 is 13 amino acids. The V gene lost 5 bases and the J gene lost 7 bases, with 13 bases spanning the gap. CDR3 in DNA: TGTGCCAGCAGTCAAACCGACCCCCATACGCAGTATTTT. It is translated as CASSQTDPHTQYF.

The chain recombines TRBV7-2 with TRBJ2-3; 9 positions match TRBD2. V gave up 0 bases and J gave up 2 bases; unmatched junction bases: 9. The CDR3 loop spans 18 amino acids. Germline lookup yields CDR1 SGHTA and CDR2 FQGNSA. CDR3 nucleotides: TGTGCCAGCAGCTTAGCGCCAGCGGGGGGACTCTCCACAGATACGCAGTATTTT. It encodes CASSLAPAGGLSTDTQYF.

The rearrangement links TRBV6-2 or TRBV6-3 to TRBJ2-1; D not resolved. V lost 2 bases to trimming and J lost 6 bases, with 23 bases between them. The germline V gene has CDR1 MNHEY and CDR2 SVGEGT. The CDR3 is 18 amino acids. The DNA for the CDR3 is TGTGCCAGCAGTTACGTGAAAGGTCTGCCCCAAAAGGTCAATGAGCAGTTCTTC. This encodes CASSYVKGLPQKVNEQFF.

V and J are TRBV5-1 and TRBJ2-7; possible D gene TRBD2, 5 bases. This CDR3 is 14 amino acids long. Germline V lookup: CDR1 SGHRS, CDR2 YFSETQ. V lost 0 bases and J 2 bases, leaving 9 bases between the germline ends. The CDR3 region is CASSLGRITYEQYF. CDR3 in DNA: TGCGCCAGCAGCTTGGGGAGGATCACCTACGAGCAGTACTTC.

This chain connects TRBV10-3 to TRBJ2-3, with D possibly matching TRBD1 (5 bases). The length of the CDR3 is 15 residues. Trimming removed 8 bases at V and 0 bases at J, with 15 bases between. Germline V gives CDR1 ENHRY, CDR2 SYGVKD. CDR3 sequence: CAIGTGASSTDTQYF. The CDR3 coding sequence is TGTGCCATCGGAACAGGAGCCTCTAGCACAGATACGCAGTATTTT.

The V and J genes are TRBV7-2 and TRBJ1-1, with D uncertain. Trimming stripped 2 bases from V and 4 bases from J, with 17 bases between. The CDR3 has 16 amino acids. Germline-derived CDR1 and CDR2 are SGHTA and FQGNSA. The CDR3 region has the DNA TGTGCCAGCAGCTTACTCGGGGAGAGTCGAGGCACTGAAGCTTTCTTT. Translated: CASSLLGESRGTEAFF.

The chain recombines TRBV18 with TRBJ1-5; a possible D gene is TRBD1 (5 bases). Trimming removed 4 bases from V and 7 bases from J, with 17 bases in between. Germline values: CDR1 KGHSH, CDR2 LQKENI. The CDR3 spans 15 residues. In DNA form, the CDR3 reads TGTGCCAGCTCACAAAACCGTGGGGCGGGCCAGCCCCAGCATTTT. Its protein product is CASSQNRGAGQPQHF.

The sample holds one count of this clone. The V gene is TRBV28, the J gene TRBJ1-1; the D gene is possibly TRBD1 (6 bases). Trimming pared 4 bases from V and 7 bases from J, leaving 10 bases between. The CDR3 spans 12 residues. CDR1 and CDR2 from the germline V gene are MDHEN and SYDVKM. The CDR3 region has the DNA TGTGCCAGCAGTTCGGGGGCACTTGAAGCTTTCTTT. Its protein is CASSSGALEAFF.

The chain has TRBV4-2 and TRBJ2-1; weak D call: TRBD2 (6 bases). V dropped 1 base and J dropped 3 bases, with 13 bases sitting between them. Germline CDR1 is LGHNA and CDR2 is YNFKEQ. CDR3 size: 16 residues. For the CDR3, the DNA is TGTGCCAGCAGCCAAGGATTTAGCGGAGGCTACAATGAGCAGTTCTTC. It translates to CASSQGFSGGYNEQFF.

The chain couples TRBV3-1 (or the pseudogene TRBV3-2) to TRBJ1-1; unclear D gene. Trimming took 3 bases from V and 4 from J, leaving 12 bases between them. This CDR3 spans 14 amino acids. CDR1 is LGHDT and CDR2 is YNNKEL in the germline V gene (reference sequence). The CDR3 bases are TGTGCCAGCAGCCAGACCACGGAGCTCACTGAAGCTTTCTTT. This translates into CASSQTTELTEAFF.

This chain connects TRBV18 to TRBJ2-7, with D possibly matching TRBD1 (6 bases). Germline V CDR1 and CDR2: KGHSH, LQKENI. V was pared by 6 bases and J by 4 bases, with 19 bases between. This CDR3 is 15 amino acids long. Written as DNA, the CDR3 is TGTGCCAGCTCCCCATCCCGGACAGAGATATACGAGCAGTACTTC. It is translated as CASSPSRTEIYEQYF.

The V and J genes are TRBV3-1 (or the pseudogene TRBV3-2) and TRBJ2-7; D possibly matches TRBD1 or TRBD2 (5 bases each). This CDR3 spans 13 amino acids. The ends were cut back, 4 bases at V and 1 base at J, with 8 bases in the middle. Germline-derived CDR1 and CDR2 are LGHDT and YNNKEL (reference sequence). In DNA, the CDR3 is TGTGCCAGCAGCCGGGACCGATCCTACGAGCAGTACTTC. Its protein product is CASSRDRSYEQYF.

The CDR3 nucleotides read TGTGCCACCAGTGATTTGGGTGCAGGCCTCTTTTCCACAGATACGCAGTATTTT. Its translation is CATSDLGAGLFSTDTQYF. The V gene is TRBV24-1, the J gene TRBJ2-3; D unresolved. This CDR3 has 18 residues. V lost 0 bases and J lost 2, with 17 bases in between. Germline V gives CDR1 KGHDR, CDR2 SFDVKD.

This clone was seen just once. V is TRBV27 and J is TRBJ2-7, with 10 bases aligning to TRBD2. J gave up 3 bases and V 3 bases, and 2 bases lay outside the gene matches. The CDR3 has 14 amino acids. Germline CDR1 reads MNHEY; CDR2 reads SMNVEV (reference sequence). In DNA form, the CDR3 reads TGTGCCAGCAGTTTGTCTAGCGGGAGCTACGAGCAGTACTTC. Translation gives CASSLSSGSYEQYF.

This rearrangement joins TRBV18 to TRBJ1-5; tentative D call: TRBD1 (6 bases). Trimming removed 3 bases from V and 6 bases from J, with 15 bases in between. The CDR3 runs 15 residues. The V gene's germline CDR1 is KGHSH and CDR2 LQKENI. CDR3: CASSPTGSGSQPQHF. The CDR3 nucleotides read TGTGCCAGCTCACCTACAGGGTCGGGAAGTCAGCCCCAGCATTTT.